Detailed here is one TCR beta chain. Its antigen is not identified. The data were taken from a study of persistence of HIV-infected CD4 T cells. Overall study: Two participants gave one leukapheresis sample; others gave up to about 200 mL blood repeatedly.

Germline-derived CDR1 and CDR2 are LGHDT and YNNKEL (reference sequence). Deletions cut 5 bases from V and 1 base from J, with 8 bases between. This CDR3 is built from 13 residues. General study results and limits: Degenerate expanded CDR3beta sequences were enriched among CMV- and Gag-responding cells.

Nonspecific anti-CD3/anti-CD28 bead stimulation represents the broad CD4+ T cell repertoire. CD4+ T cells upregulating both CD40 ligand and CD69 were sorted as responding cells. Inclusion required CMV-positive serology and CD4+ counts above 400 cells/uL. The immunoSEQ assay was version 4, run in survey mode. Sequenced by immunoSEQ multiplex PCR; TCRdb stores in-frame clones only, minus some. The sample records roughly 45,000 clones, roughly 90% being singletons. Sequenced here: CD4+ T cells sorted from PBMCs after roughly 17-hour stimulation, sampled from a patient who received antiretroviral therapy. The TCR originated in an adult man with HIV who was CMV-seropositive. The V call is TRBV3-1 (or the pseudogene TRBV3-2), the J call TRBJ1-1; the D is unclear. CDR3 bases: TGTGCCAGCAGCATCCGACGGAACACTGAAGCTTTCTTT. Translated, it gives CASSIRRNTEAFF.